This T cell receptor beta chain originates from a study of T cell responses to AZD1222 COVID-19 vaccine. The study's findings and limits: Receipt of two AZD1222 doses was followed by a rise in Spike-specific TCR breadth and depth. Reportedly, nearly half of unique spike TCRs recognized epitopes outside B.1.351/B.1.1.7 mutations. Sampled repertoires all dated from after the peak T cell response.

Regarding this clone: The antigen is undetermined.

Generated by immunoSEQ multiplex PCR, the TCRdb table keeps only in-frame clones and is missing some. The table records about 150,000 clones, approximately 90% of them present only once. Germline CDR1 reads SGHTA; CDR2 reads FQGNSA. Trimming left V 2 bases short and J 6 bases short, with 7 bases between. CDR3 length equals 12 residues. The source is an adult in good health. The sample in question was peripheral blood, obtained on day 0 of MenACWY control vaccination. The V and J genes are TRBV7-2 and TRBJ1-1; D may be TRBD1 (6 bases). CDR3 sequence reads: CASSLQGPEAFF. The CDR3 DNA reads as TGTGCCAGCAGCTTACAGGGGCCTGAAGCTTTCTTT. The variable domain in full, completed from reference TRBV7-2 and TRBJ1-1, reads GAGVSQSPSNKVTEKGKDVELRCDPISGHTALYWYRQSLGQGLEFLIYFQGNSAPDKSGLPSDRFSAERTGGSVSTLTIQRTQQEDSAVYLCASSLQGPEAFFGQGTRLTVV.